Below are 8 T cell receptor beta chains sequenced from a single sample in a study of T cell responses to AZD1222 COVID-19 vaccine listed by TCRdb under 2021. This sample's time point label indicates: baseline before first vaccination. To prepare the library, the immunoSEQ multiplex PCR assay was applied. TCRdb re-hosts the immuneACCESS table, in-frame sequences only. Its copies lack some clones; in the studies checked, an unresolved V gene accounts for under half of them, and the cause for the rest is not known. This sample gives 140,000 to 150,000 clones in total; about 93% of them show up just once. Under 6.5% of the sample belongs to the ten largest clones. Source: peripheral blood, taken on day 0 of AZD1222 vaccination. The source is an adult in good health.

The chain joins TRBV20-1 to TRBJ2-3; D remains ambiguous. The CDR3 contains 12 residues. Per germline, CDR1 DFQATT and CDR2 SNEGSKA (reference sequence). V was cut by 3 bases and J by 4 bases, with 8 bases left in between. The CDR3: CSASHGPDTQYF. CDR3 DNA sequence: TGCAGTGCTAGTCACGGCCCAGATACGCAGTATTTT.

The V call is TRBV18, the J call TRBJ1-2; D is ambiguous. The germline V gene encodes CDR1 KGHSH and CDR2 LQKENI. This CDR3 has 16 residues. The V end was cut by 3 bases, the J end by 3 bases, with 17 bases between. DNA of the CDR3: TGTGCCAGCTCACCGATGAGACGGGAGTCCCACTATGGCTACACCTTC. This sequence encodes CASSPMRRESHYGYTF.

The chain combines TRBV6-2 or TRBV6-3 with TRBJ2-7; D ambiguous. Germline V gene data show CDR1 as MNHEY and CDR2 as SVGEGT. The CDR3 is 14 amino acids. V lost 5 bases and J lost 0, with 11 bases in between. This chain's CDR3 is CASSTPVSSYEQYF. The DNA for the CDR3 is TGTGCCAGCAGTACCCCAGTCTCCTCCTACGAGCAGTACTTC.

This sequence joins TRBV5-1 and TRBJ1-2, with TRBD1 identical over 9 bases. CDR3 length: 14 residues. The V and J ends lost 4 bases and 8 bases, in that order; junction bases with no gene match: 9. Looked up from germline, CDR1 is SGHRS and CDR2 is YFSETQ. CDR3 sequence: CASSPGQGMDGYTF. CDR3 nucleotides: TGCGCCAGCAGCCCGGGACAGGGTATGGACGGCTACACCTTC.

This clone was counted a single time. V and J are TRBV6-5 and TRBJ2-5; D possibly corresponds to TRBD1 (6 bases). Germline V gene sequence: CDR1 MNHEY, CDR2 SVGAGI. The CDR3 is 14 amino acids. Trimming left V 8 bases short and J 0 bases short, with 13 bases between. The CDR3 here is CASGRQVYQETQYF. The CDR3 nucleotides read TGTGCCAGCGGGCGACAGGTGTACCAAGAGACCCAGTACTTC.

This clone has a single count. V usage is TRBV28 and J usage is TRBJ2-2, with D hard to call. V lost 5 bases and J lost 4, with 14 bases in between. CDR3 length equals 15 residues. CDR1 and CDR2 (germline): MDHEN, SYDVKM. The CDR3 loop reads CASSPSGLGTGELFF. CDR3 in DNA: TGTGCCAGCAGTCCGTCAGGATTGGGCACCGGGGAGCTGTTTTTT.

V and J are TRBV3-1 (or the pseudogene TRBV3-2) and TRBJ2-7; possibly TRBD2 for D (6 bases). Trimming took 5 bases from V and 3 from J, leaving 14 bases between them. The CDR3 length is 14 residues. The germline CDR1 and CDR2 sequences are LGHDT and YNNKEL (reference sequence). CDR3 DNA sequence: TGTGCCAGCAGCTCCCGGACTACGGGCTACGAGCAGTACTTC. Protein sequence: CASSSRTTGYEQYF.

The chain has TRBV19 and TRBJ2-2; TRBD2 matches at 10 bases. Germline V CDR1 and CDR2: LNHDA, SQIVND (reference sequence). This CDR3 region has 16 residues. V dropped 6 bases and J dropped 4; count of bases not matched to a gene: 8. In nucleotides, the CDR3 is TGTGCCAGTAGCCGGATGAGCGGGAGGGCCACCGGGGAGCTGTTTTTT. Translating it yields CASSRMSGRATGELFF.